The 14 T cell receptor beta chains presented below share a single source sample, sequenced in a study of CD8+ T cells in alopecia areata. TCR sequencing used cDNA made by reverse transcription of extracted RNA. Measured with immunoSEQ multiplex PCR; TCRdb has only the in-frame clones, and not every one. The data hold 190,000 or so clones, with roughly three fifths observed a single time. Treatment here: oral pan-JAK inhibitor, 5-10 mg twice daily. This specimen consisted of CD8+ T cells sorted from blood, obtained at week 24, from a patient treated with tofacitinib. The receptors were sampled from a human donor with alopecia areata.

The CDR3 loop reads CASSQEGRELFF. CDR3 sequence (DNA): TGTGCCAGCAGCCAAGAAGGCAGGGAGCTGTTTTTT. V and J are TRBV4-2 and TRBJ2-2; unclear D gene. CDR1 and CDR2 from the germline V gene are LGHNA and YNFKEQ. The CDR3 runs 12 residues. Trimming shortened V by 0 bases and J by 9 bases, and 5 bases separated the two germline ends.

This clone has only one observation. J is TRBJ2-5 and V is TRBV29-1; D gene uncertain. This CDR3 contains 13 residues. Germline V gives CDR1 SQVTM, CDR2 ANQGSEA. V was clipped by 3 bases and J by 5 bases, with 13 bases between them. The CDR3 spells CSVDEFEEETQYF. CDR3 nucleotide sequence: TGCAGCGTTGATGAGTTTGAAGAGGAGACCCAGTACTTC.

This clone was picked up a small number of times. This chain uses TRBV5-6 with TRBJ1-1; D unclear. CDR1 SGHDT and CDR2 YYEEEE come from the germline V gene. V was cut by 1 base and J by 4 bases, with 8 bases left in between. CDR3 length: 13 amino acids. Written as DNA, the CDR3 is TGTGCCAGCAGCTTGTCACAACCCACTGAAGCTTTCTTT. The encoded protein is CASSLSQPTEAFF.

In its sample, this clone was seen a few times. The chain joins TRBV30 to TRBJ2-7; D possibly uses TRBD1 or TRBD2 (5 bases each). V lost 6 bases and J lost 4, with 13 bases in between. CDR3 size: 12 residues. Germline assignment: CDR1 GTSNPN and CDR2 SVGIG (reference sequence). The CDR3 sequence is CACALRGYEQYF. CDR3 DNA sequence: TGTGCCTGCGCCCTGAGGGGTTACGAGCAGTACTTC. The complete variable domain, with remaining parts taken from reference TRBV30 and TRBJ2-7, reads SQTIHQWPATLVQPVGSPLSLECTVEGTSNPNLYWYRQAAGRGLQLLFYSVGIGQISSEVPQNLSASRPQDRQFILSSKKLLLSDSGFYLCACALRGYEQYFGPGTRLTVT.

This clone has a single count. This rearrangement joins TRBV27 to TRBJ2-7; 8 bases fit TRBD1. Germline CDR1 MNHEY, CDR2 SMNVEV (reference sequence). There are 15 residues in the CDR3. Losses at the gene ends were 4 bases for V and 2 bases for J; bases not matched to a gene: 7. The DNA for the CDR3 is TGTGCCAGCAGTTCGGACAGGGTAGACCCCTACGAGCAGTACTTC. Translated, it gives CASSSDRVDPYEQYF.

The genes are TRBV29-1 and TRBJ2-7; 12 nucleotides line up with TRBD2. The CDR3 contains 15 residues. Germline trimming cut 5 bases from V and 2 bases from J; bases unmatched to any gene: 7. Germline CDR1 is SQVTM and CDR2 is ANQGSEA. CDR3 sequence: CSVRPRTSGTYEQYF. The CDR3 DNA is TGCAGCGTTCGCCCCCGGACTAGCGGGACCTACGAGCAGTACTTC.

In DNA form, the CDR3 reads TGCAGCGTTGAAGATCTGGCAGGGGGCACCTCTGGAAACACCATATATTTT. Encoded protein: CSVEDLAGGTSGNTIYF. The chain combines TRBV29-1 with TRBJ1-3, with 8 bases aligning to TRBD1. Germline CDR1 reads SQVTM; CDR2 reads ANQGSEA. V dropped 0 bases and J dropped 0; count of bases not matched to a gene: 7. The CDR3 is 17 residues long.

The J gene is TRBJ2-2, the V gene TRBV15; TRBD2 agrees at 11 bases. V gave up 4 bases and J gave up 2 bases; unmatched junction bases: 6. The length of the CDR3 is 17 residues. Looked up from germline, CDR1 is LNHNV and CDR2 is YYDKDF (reference sequence). The CDR3 here is CATSTMTSGVNTGELFF. CDR3 bases: TGTGCCACCAGCACGATGACTAGCGGGGTTAACACCGGGGAGCTGTTTTTT.

This chain uses TRBV6-5 with TRBJ1-2; 7 nucleotides match TRBD1. CDR3 length: 15 residues. With 3 bases clipped from V and 7 bases from J, the junction kept 11 bases outside the gene matches. Germline V lookup: CDR1 MNHEY, CDR2 SVGAGI. The CDR3 loop reads CASSYLNYRGIGYTF. CDR3 DNA sequence: TGTGCCAGCAGTTATCTGAACTACAGGGGAATTGGCTACACCTTC.

The V call is TRBV29-1, the J call TRBJ1-2; TRBD1 is a possible D gene (6 bases). V was cut by 7 bases and J by 3 bases, with 15 bases left in between. Germline assignment: CDR1 SQVTM and CDR2 ANQGSEA. The CDR3 consists of 13 residues. DNA for the CDR3: TGCAGCGCCCTGGAGGGGGATTACTATGGCTACACCTTC. Its translation: CSALEGDYYGYTF. Full variable domain (outside the CDR3, taken from reference TRBV29-1 and TRBJ1-2): SAVISQKPSRDICQRGTSLTIQCQVDSQVTMMFWYRQQPGQSLTLIATANQGSEATYESGFVIDKFPISRPNLTFSTLTVSNMSPEDSSIYLCSALEGDYYGYTFGSGTRLTVV.

The sample holds a few counts of this clone. The chain links TRBV5-6 to TRBJ1-4; D not certain. The length of the CDR3 is 14 residues. CDR1 and CDR2 from the germline V gene are SGHDT and YYEEEE. V was shortened by 7 bases and J by 0 bases, with 10 bases between the two germline ends. DNA for the CDR3: TGTGCCAGCGCCTCCCCGTCAACTAATGAAAAACTGTTTTTT. Amino acids: CASASPSTNEKLFF. The full variable domain, rest sourced from reference TRBV5-6 and TRBJ1-4, is DAGVTQSPTHLIKTRGQQVTLRCSPKSGHDTVSWYQQALGQGPQFIFQYYEEEERQRGNFPDRFSGHQFPNYSSELNVNALLLGDSALYLCASASPSTNEKLFFGSGTQLSVL.

This clone came up a few times. The chain links TRBV13 to TRBJ2-1; possible D gene TRBD1, 7 bases. This CDR3 comprises 16 residues. V lost 0 bases, J lost 1 base, and 10 bases lay in between. CDR1 is PRHDT, CDR2 FYEKMQ, per germline (reference sequence). This CDR3 is CASSLGTGRSYNEQFF. The DNA for the CDR3 is TGTGCCAGCAGCTTAGGGACAGGGAGGTCCTACAATGAGCAGTTCTTC.

The genes are TRBV11-2 and TRBJ2-1; D is unresolved. Between the trimmed V and J ends, which lost 5 bases and 10 bases, there was a span of 12 bases. The CDR3 covers 12 residues. The germline V gene encodes CDR1 SGHAT and CDR2 FQNNGV. CDR3 DNA: TGTGCCAGCAGCCCGGGTTTCTGGGAGCAGTTCTTC. This encodes CASSPGFWEQFF.

This clone occurred a few times. The chain joins TRBV7-2 to TRBJ2-1, with D unclear. CDR1 SGHTA and CDR2 FQGNSA come from the germline V gene. The CDR3 runs 14 residues. Between the trimmed V and J ends, which lost 5 bases and 7 bases, there was a span of 15 bases. The CDR3 DNA reads as TGTGCCAGCAGCGCACGTCCGGCCGCGAATGAGCAGTTCTTC. Its protein product is CASSARPAANEQFF.